Detailed here is one TCR beta chain. What it recognizes is unknown. The data were obtained in a study of brain T cells in children with intractable seizures. Trimming stripped 2 bases from V and 2 bases from J, with 10 bases between. CDR1 and CDR2 (germline): MNHEY, SMNVEV (reference sequence). The CDR3 length is 15 residues. Study-level results: HCMV serostatus was not known, and viral specificity came from CDR3 similarity only.

Only cases whose brain tissue showed the highest T cell transcript signatures were sequenced. Measured with immunoSEQ multiplex PCR; TCRdb has only the in-frame clones, and not every one. The sample records approximately 77,000 clones, 93% being singletons. This chain links TRBV27 with TRBJ2-1; D assignment may be TRBD1 or TRBD2 (5 bases each). This sample comprised peripheral blood, obtained at surgery. This receptor was obtained from a boy in the first two years of life with tuberous sclerosis and intractable seizures. The CDR3 nucleotides read TGTGCCAGCAGTTTAATGTGGGACCCCTACAATGAGCAGTTCTTC. Translation: CASSLMWDPYNEQFF.